Listed below are T cell receptor beta chains from one sample, sequenced in a study of cytomegalovirus exposure and HLA in healthy donors. The table came from immunoSEQ multiplex PCR; TCRdb's copy has only in-frame clones and leaves some out. Of about 140,000 clones in the sample, around 78% were seen once. The sample consisted of PBMCs. The origin of the receptors is a woman aged 18-29 years in good health and CMV-seropositive. The conserved cysteine and the conserved F or W are not part of the CDR3 here. The size field is filled for only some rows; it gives once, few, many or a size class.

length: 9; V: TRBV20-1; size: .; J: TRBJ1-1; CDR3: SARDSPKAF
length: 14; V: TRBV19; size: .; J: TRBJ2-7; CDR3: ASSDPRGSRSYEQY
length: 14; V: TRBV9; size: .; J: TRBJ2-7; CDR3: ASSDTTGAGVHEQY
length: 14; V: TRBV11-2; size: .; J: TRBJ2-5; CDR3: ASSLSSGANQETQY
length: 11; V: TRBV21-1; size: .; J: TRBJ1-1; CDR3: ASTPGGNTEAF
length: 13; V: TRBV5-1; size: once; J: TRBJ1-6; CDR3: ASSSGQVLDSPLH
length: 11; V: TRBV5-6; size: .; J: TRBJ2-7; CDR3: ASSLNRAYEQY
length: 9; V: TRBV7-9; size: .; J: TRBJ1-2; CDR3: ASSSPYGYT
length: 11; V: TRBV6-1; size: few; J: TRBJ1-6; CDR3: ASRTGENSPLH
length: 14; V: TRBV5-4; size: .; J: TRBJ2-1; CDR3: ASSLARGTSYNEQF
length: 9; V: TRBV27; size: .; J: TRBJ2-7; CDR3: ASRSSYEQY
length: 13; V: TRBV18; size: few; J: TRBJ1-2; CDR3: ASSLTGGGSYGYT
length: 15; V: TRBV15; size: few; J: TRBJ2-6; CDR3: ATSRESSVSGANVLT
length: 11; V: TRBV30; size: .; J: TRBJ2-4; CDR3: AWTADRGGIQY
length: 13; V: TRBV6-5; size: few; J: TRBJ2-5; CDR3: ASSPSWRGQETQY
length: 12; V: TRBV28; size: once; J: TRBJ1-1; CDR3: ASSLGQENTEAF
length: 10; V: TRBV29-1; size: .; J: TRBJ1-4; CDR3: SVADQGEKLF
length: 15; V: TRBV28; size: .; J: TRBJ1-5; CDR3: ASSRPWENNRNQPQH
length: 14; V: TRBV11-3; size: .; J: TRBJ2-1; CDR3: ASSLVGQGGYNEQF
length: 12; V: TRBV5-1; size: .; J: TRBJ2-3; CDR3: ASSWALATDTQY
length: 13; V: TRBV7-2; size: .; J: TRBJ2-6; CDR3: ASSFGGQRANVLT
length: 14; V: TRBV4-1; size: once; J: TRBJ2-6; CDR3: ASSQDQASGANVLT
length: 14; V: TRBV28; size: .; J: TRBJ1-2; CDR3: ASSLFEGDANYGYT
length: 16; V: TRBV4-2; size: .; J: TRBJ2-1; CDR3: ASSQDSLLSGGTYEQF
length: 10; V: TRBV25-1; size: .; J: TRBJ2-3; CDR3: ASSEGGYTQY